The next 9 T cell receptor beta chains were all read from a single sample in a study of CD4 T cells in relation to SARS-CoV-2 and coronaviruses. Unexposed donor CD4+ T cells date from about 2010-2018, before the COVID-19 pandemic. Clones were sequenced by immunoSEQ multiplex PCR, and TCRdb holds only the in-frame ones, with some missing. The sample records about 68,000 clones, 80% to 95% being singletons. Sequenced: naive CD4+ T cells from PBMCs. Subset of the sample: naive CD4+ T cells isolated by negative enrichment. The receptors stem from a human donor in good health.

The rearrangement uses TRBV28 and TRBJ1-6; D is possibly TRBD1 (6 bases). CDR1 and CDR2 from the germline V gene are MDHEN and SYDVKM. The CDR3 is 14 residues long. Trimming left V 6 bases short and J 9 bases short, with 15 bases between. CDR3 loop: CASSGYTGTSPLHF. The CDR3 DNA sequence: TGTGCCAGCAGCGGGTATACAGGGACTTCACCCCTCCACTTT.

The chain couples TRBV6-1 to TRBJ2-3; TRBD1 agrees at 7 bases. Germline V CDR1 and CDR2: MNHNS, SASEGT. CDR3 length equals 13 residues. V was pared by 2 bases and J by 6 bases, with 2 bases of the junction left unmatched. The CDR3 nucleotides read TGTGCCAGCAGTGAAACAGGGGCGGATACGCAGTATTTT. This encodes CASSETGADTQYF.

The chain combines TRBV2 with TRBJ2-3; TRBD2 matches at 7 bases. There are 16 residues in the CDR3. V was pared by 3 bases and J by 6 bases, with 12 bases of the junction left unmatched. Germline V CDR1 and CDR2: SNHLY, FYNNEI. In DNA, the CDR3 is TGTGCCAGCAGTGAGGGTAGCGGGCTTTATACCGATACGCAGTATTTT. This codes for CASSEGSGLYTDTQYF.

This sequence joins TRBV20-1 and TRBJ1-2, with no clear D. CDR3 length: 10 residues. Trimming removed 6 bases from V and 4 bases from J, with 6 bases in between. CDR1 is DFQATT, CDR2 SNEGSKA, per germline (reference sequence). CDR3 bases: TGCAGTGCAAAGGTCTATGGCTACACCTTC. Protein product: CSAKVYGYTF.

CDR3 residues: CAISESRTRINGDEKLFF. In nucleotides, the CDR3 is TGTGCCATCAGTGAGTCCCGGACAAGAATAAATGGGGATGAAAAACTGTTTTTT. The genes are TRBV10-3 and TRBJ1-4; possible D gene TRBD1, 5 bases. The CDR3 runs 18 residues. Germline-derived CDR1 and CDR2 are ENHRY and SYGVKD. V was clipped by 0 bases and J by 6 bases, with 20 bases between them.

Note on this clone: Different DNA sequences within this sample yield the same CDR3. J is TRBJ2-5 and V is TRBV5-1; 7 bases align to TRBD1. Germline loops: CDR1 SGHRS, CDR2 YFSETQ. The junction had 3 bases not matched to a gene; V was cut back by 5 bases and J by 2 bases. The CDR3 totals 13 residues. CDR3 sequence: CASSWDSQETQYF. The CDR3 bases are TGCGCCAGCAGTTGGGACAGTCAAGAGACCCAGTACTTC.

The chain employs TRBV19 and TRBJ2-2; 7 bases are a match to TRBD1. Germline V gives CDR1 LNHDA, CDR2 SQIVND (reference sequence). This CDR3 region has 16 residues. With 3 bases clipped from V and 4 bases from J, the junction kept 8 bases outside the gene matches. CDR3 sequence (DNA): TGTGCCAGTAGTATCGGGACAGAAATTATCACCGGGGAGCTGTTTTTT. Encoded protein: CASSIGTEIITGELFF.

The sample holds one count of this clone. This chain joins TRBV2 and TRBJ2-7; 9 nucleotides line up with TRBD1. In germline, CDR1 is SNHLY, CDR2 FYNNEI. The CDR3 loop spans 15 amino acids. Unmatched junction bases numbered 7, after V lost 6 bases and J lost 1 base. Written as DNA, the CDR3 is TGTGCCAGCAGCCGCCCGGGACAGGGATCCTACGAGCAGTACTTC. Its translation is CASSRPGQGSYEQYF.

V is TRBV4-3 and J is TRBJ2-1; no reliable D call. Germline V lookup: CDR1 LGHNA, CDR2 YSLEER. The V gene lost 0 bases and the J gene lost 7 bases, with 10 bases spanning the gap. The CDR3 extends over 14 amino acids. As DNA, the CDR3 is TGCGCCAGCAGCCAAGATTCATGGGCTAATGAGCAGTTCTTC. It translates to CASSQDSWANEQFF.